These 17 T cell receptor beta chains share one sample of origin, sequenced in a study of untreated major depressive disorder. Libraries were prepared by immunoSEQ multiplex PCR; TCRdb keeps only in-frame clonotypes and omits some of them. The repertoire includes just under 20,000 clones, over 75% of them detected once, and about 0.8% sits in the top ten. The sample was CD4+ T cells from PBMCs. These TCRs come from a woman aged 25 to 39 in good health.

This chain links TRBV28 with TRBJ2-3; D is unclear. The CDR3 contains 12 residues. V was trimmed by 2 bases and J by 4 bases, leaving 4 bases between them. Germline values: CDR1 MDHEN, CDR2 SYDVKM. In DNA, the CDR3 is TGTGCCAGCAGTTTACACCCAGATACGCAGTATTTT. It encodes CASSLHPDTQYF.

The chain carries TRBV7-3 and TRBJ2-7; possible D gene TRBD2, 6 bases. V gave up 5 bases and J gave up 5 bases, with 28 bases separating them. Germline loops: CDR1 SGHTA, CDR2 FQGTGA. CDR3 length: 18 amino acids. The chain's CDR3 is CASSPNPSFGGGRDEQYF. CDR3 bases: TGTGCCAGCAGCCCCAACCCCTCCTTCGGGGGAGGCAGAGACGAGCAGTACTTC.

This chain connects TRBV28 to TRBJ2-1; no definite D call. Germline V CDR1 and CDR2: MDHEN, SYDVKM. The CDR3 covers 11 residues. Trimming took 10 bases from V and 10 from J, leaving 14 bases between them. The CDR3 region has the DNA TGTGCCACCAGAGGTCCCGGGGAGCAGTTCTTC. The encoded protein is CATRGPGEQFF.

The V call is TRBV11-2, the J call TRBJ1-1, with unresolved D. The CDR3 has 13 amino acids. Trimming removed 4 bases from V and 3 bases from J, with 9 bases in between. Per the germline V gene, CDR1 is SGHAT and CDR2 is FQNNGV. In DNA, the CDR3 is TGTGCCAGCAGCTCCACTCTGGACACTGAAGCTTTCTTT. Translation: CASSSTLDTEAFF.

This sequence joins TRBV11-2 and TRBJ1-1, with 10 bases lining up with TRBD1. CDR1 and CDR2 (germline): SGHAT, FQNNGV. Trimming took 4 bases from V and 1 from J; bases not matched to a gene: 6. This CDR3 is 16 amino acids long. In DNA form, the CDR3 reads TGTGCCAGCAGCTCTGGGACAGGGGCATCGAACACTGAAGCTTTCTTT. Its protein product is CASSSGTGASNTEAFF.

This rearrangement joins TRBV14 to TRBJ2-7; tentatively, D is TRBD2 (5 bases). V was cut by 1 base and J by 7 bases, with 8 bases left in between. Germline loops: CDR1 SGHDN, CDR2 FVKESK. This CDR3 has 12 amino acids. CDR3 sequence (DNA): TGTGCCAGCAGCCAAGTCAGAGGGGAGCAGTACTTC. It is translated as CASSQVRGEQYF.

The chain uses TRBV28 and TRBJ1-1; D is unclear. With 2 bases removed from V and 2 bases from J, the gap between germline ends came to 6 bases. CDR3 length equals 13 residues. Germline assignment: CDR1 MDHEN and CDR2 SYDVKM. CDR3 protein: CASSLPDNTEAFF. The CDR3 DNA follows: TGTGCCAGCAGTTTACCCGATAACACTGAAGCTTTCTTT.

The genes are TRBV5-1 and TRBJ2-3; D unresolved. In germline, CDR1 is SGHRS, CDR2 YFSETQ. The CDR3 length is 14 residues. Trimming took off 5 bases at V and 3 bases at J, with 13 bases between the two ends. CDR3 sequence: CASSSYLATDTQYF. CDR3 nucleotides: TGCGCCAGCAGTTCGTATTTGGCGACAGATACGCAGTATTTT.

The rearrangement uses TRBV18 and TRBJ2-3, with D uncertain. In germline, CDR1 is KGHSH, CDR2 LQKENI. The V gene lost 0 bases and the J gene lost 3 bases, with 10 bases spanning the gap. The CDR3 consists of 15 residues. The CDR3 DNA reads TGTGCCAGCTCACCACCGTCTGTAGGGACAGATACGCAGTATTTT. Its translation is CASSPPSVGTDTQYF.

This sequence joins TRBV23-1 and TRBJ2-1; TRBD2 agrees at 12 bases. TRBV23-1 carries the ORF label, with uncertain function. CDR3 length: 16 amino acids. The junction had 1 base not matched to a gene; V was cut back by 0 bases and J by 4 bases. DNA of the CDR3: TGCGCCAGCAGTCAATCGACTAGCGGGAGATACAATGAGCAGTTCTTC. Translated, it gives CASSQSTSGRYNEQFF.

This clone was observed a few times. The rearrangement uses TRBV11-2 and TRBJ1-2; a possible D gene is TRBD1 (5 bases). Trimming cost V 0 bases and J 8 bases, with 13 bases left between them. The CDR3 is 14 residues long. The V gene's germline CDR1 is SGHAT and CDR2 FQNNGV. CDR3 DNA: TGTGCCAGCAGCTTAGAACCGGGACGTGGGGGCTACACCTTC. Its protein is CASSLEPGRGGYTF. Complete variable domain (other parts from reference TRBV11-2 and TRBJ1-2): EAGVAQSPRYKIIEKRQSVAFWCNPISGHATLYWYQQILGQGPKLLIQFQNNGVVDDSQLPKDRFSAERLKGVDSTLKIQPAKLEDSAVYLCASSLEPGRGGYTFGSGTRLTVV.

The V gene is TRBV5-6, the J gene TRBJ2-4; possibly TRBD2 for D (6 bases). CDR1 is SGHDT, CDR2 YYEEEE, per germline. The CDR3 spans 16 residues. V was shortened by 0 bases and J by 0 bases, with 10 bases between the two germline ends. The CDR3 DNA is TGTGCCAGCAGCTTGGTCGGGGGTCAAGCCAAAAACATTCAGTACTTC. It yields the protein CASSLVGGQAKNIQYF. Full variable domain (remainder filled in from reference TRBV5-6 and TRBJ2-4): DAGVTQSPTHLIKTRGQQVTLRCSPKSGHDTVSWYQQALGQGPQFIFQYYEEEERQRGNFPDRFSGHQFPNYSSELNVNALLLGDSALYLCASSLVGGQAKNIQYFGAGTRLSVL.

The J gene is TRBJ2-7, the V gene TRBV18; D might be TRBD1 (6 bases). V was pared by 5 bases and J by 6 bases, with 11 bases between. Germline V gene sequence: CDR1 KGHSH, CDR2 LQKENI. The CDR3 consists of 12 residues. In nucleotides, the CDR3 is TGTGCCAGCTCATCACAGGGTCCCGAGCAGTACTTC. Translating gives CASSSQGPEQYF.

The chain employs TRBV4-3 and TRBJ2-2, with D unclear. The CDR3 loop spans 14 amino acids. Deletions cut 2 bases from V and 6 bases from J, with 10 bases between. From germline, CDR1 is LGHNA and CDR2 YSLEER. As DNA, the CDR3 is TGCGCCAGCAGCCAAACCAGGCTAGCCGGGGAGCTGTTTTTT. It codes for CASSQTRLAGELFF.

The CDR3 sequence is CASSFRGLAGGLHEQFF. In nucleotides, the CDR3 is TGCGCCAGCAGCTTTAGGGGACTAGCGGGAGGGCTGCATGAGCAGTTCTTC. The chain links TRBV5-1 to TRBJ2-1; 16 nucleotides line up with TRBD2. The germline gives CDR1 SGHRS, CDR2 YFSETQ. This CDR3 has 17 residues. J lost 8 bases, V lost 2 bases, and 7 bases had no gene match. Looking up the rest from reference TRBV5-1 and TRBJ2-1 gives the full variable domain: KAGVTQTPRYLIKTRGQQVTLSCSPISGHRSVSWYQQTPGQGLQFLFEYFSETQRNKGNFPGRFSGRQFSNSRSEMNVSTLELGDSALYLCASSFRGLAGGLHEQFFGPGTRLTVL.

The chain joins TRBV5-6 to TRBJ2-3; TRBD2 aligns across 7 bases. The CDR3 is made up of 16 amino acids. From germline, CDR1 is SGHDT and CDR2 YYEEEE. V shed 4 bases, J shed 5 bases, and the junction held 13 bases outside the gene matches. The CDR3 DNA sequence: TGTGCCAGCAGCCTGTTACTAGCGAACTACTTAGATACGCAGTATTTT. Its translation is CASSLLLANYLDTQYF.

This rearrangement joins TRBV5-1 to TRBJ1-1; D ambiguous. Germline CDR1 reads SGHRS; CDR2 reads YFSETQ. The ends were cut back, 3 bases at V and 1 base at J, with 10 bases in the middle. The CDR3 has 14 amino acids. CDR3 sequence (DNA): TGCGCCAGCAGCTCCGGGCAATGGAACACTGAAGCTTTCTTT. It specifies CASSSGQWNTEAFF.